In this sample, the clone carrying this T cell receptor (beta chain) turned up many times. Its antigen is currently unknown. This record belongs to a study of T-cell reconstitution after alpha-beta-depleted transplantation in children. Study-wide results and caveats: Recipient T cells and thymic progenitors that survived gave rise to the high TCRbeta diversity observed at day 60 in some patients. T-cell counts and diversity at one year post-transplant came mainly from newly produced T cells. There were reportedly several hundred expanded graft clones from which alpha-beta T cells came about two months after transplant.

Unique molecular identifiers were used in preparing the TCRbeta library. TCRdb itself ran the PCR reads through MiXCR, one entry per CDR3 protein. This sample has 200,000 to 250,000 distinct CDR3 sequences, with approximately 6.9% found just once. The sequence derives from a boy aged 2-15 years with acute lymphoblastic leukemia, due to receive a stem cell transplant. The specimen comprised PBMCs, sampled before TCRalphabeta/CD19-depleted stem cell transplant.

The CDR3 DNA follows: TGTGCCAGCAGCTTATCCCCGGGACAGCTTAATGGCTACACCTTC. Translating it yields CASSLSPGQLNGYTF. This rearrangement joins TRBV7-3 to TRBJ1-2, with TRBD1 matching 7 bases. The V and J ends lost 2 bases and 6 bases, in that order; junction bases with no gene match: 9. From germline, CDR1 is SGHTA and CDR2 FQGTGA. The CDR3 consists of 15 residues. The entire variable domain, with the rest obtained from reference TRBV7-3 and TRBJ1-2, is as follows: GAGVSQTPSNKVTEKGKYVELRCDPISGHTALYWYRQSLGQGPEFLIYFQGTGAADDSGLPNDRFFAVRPEGSVSTLKIQRTERGDSAVYLCASSLSPGQLNGYTFGSGTRLTVV.